Given below is one TCR beta chain in context. Its target is unknown. An end of the junction differs from the germline gene, which may be a read error. The data derive from a study of tumor and adjacent non-tumor tissue in lung cancer. Study-wide background: The patients, roughly eleven men and roughly 5 women, were roughly 31 to 80 with stage I to III disease. Each sample yielded approximately 4 million productive TCRbeta reads on average. Study findings and constraints: Tumor repertoires had a smaller top 100 clone share than normal lung.

This sample's RNA came from whole unsorted tissue. The length of the CDR3 is 14 residues. The germline gives CDR1 SGHAT, CDR2 FQDESV (reference sequence). The library came from three nested PCR rounds adapted from ARM-PCR protocols. One entry per CDR3 protein, called by TCRdb with MiXCR from the multiplex PCR reads. The top ten clones hold around 12% of a sample with about 75,000 distinct CDR3 sequences, roughly 73% of them seen once. The sequencing input was lung tumor tissue. The rearrangement links TRBV11-1 to TRBJ2-3; D perhaps matches TRBD1 (5 bases). The clonotype comes from a woman between 45 and 60 years old with non-small cell lung cancer. The CDR3 spells CASNARLHTGTQYF. The CDR3 DNA is TGTGCCAGTAATGCGCGACTCCACACAGGTACGCAGTATTTT.